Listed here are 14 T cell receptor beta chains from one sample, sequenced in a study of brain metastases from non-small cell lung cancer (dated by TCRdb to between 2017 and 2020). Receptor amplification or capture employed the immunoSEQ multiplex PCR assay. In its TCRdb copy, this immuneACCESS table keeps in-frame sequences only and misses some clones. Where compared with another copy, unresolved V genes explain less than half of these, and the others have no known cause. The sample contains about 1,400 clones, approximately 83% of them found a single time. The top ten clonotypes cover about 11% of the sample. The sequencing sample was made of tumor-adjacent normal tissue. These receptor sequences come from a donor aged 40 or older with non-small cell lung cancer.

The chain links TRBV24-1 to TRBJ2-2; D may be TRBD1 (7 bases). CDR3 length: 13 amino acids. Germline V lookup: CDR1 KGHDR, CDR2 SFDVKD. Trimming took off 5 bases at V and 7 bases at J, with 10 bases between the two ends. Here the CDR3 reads CATSGRGDGELFF. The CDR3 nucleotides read TGTGCCACCAGTGGCAGGGGGGACGGGGAGCTGTTTTTT.

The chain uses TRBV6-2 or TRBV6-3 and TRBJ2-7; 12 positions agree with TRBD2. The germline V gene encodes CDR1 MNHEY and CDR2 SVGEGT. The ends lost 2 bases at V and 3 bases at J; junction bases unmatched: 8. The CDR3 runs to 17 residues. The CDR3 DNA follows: TGTGCCAGCAGTTACCCAAGGACTAGCGGGACACACTACGAGCAGTACTTC. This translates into CASSYPRTSGTHYEQYF.

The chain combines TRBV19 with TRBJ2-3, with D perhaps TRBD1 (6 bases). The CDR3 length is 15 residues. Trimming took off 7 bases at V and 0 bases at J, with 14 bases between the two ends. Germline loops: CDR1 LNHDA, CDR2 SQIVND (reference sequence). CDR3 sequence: CASKLGTTSTDTQYF. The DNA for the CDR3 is TGTGCCAGTAAACTCGGGACAACTAGCACAGATACGCAGTATTTT. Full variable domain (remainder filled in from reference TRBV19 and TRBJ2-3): DGGITQSPKYLFRKEGQNVTLSCEQNLNHDAMYWYRQDPGQGLRLIYYSQIVNDFQKGDIAEGYSVSREKKESFPLTVTSAQKNPTAFYLCASKLGTTSTDTQYFGPGTRLTVL.

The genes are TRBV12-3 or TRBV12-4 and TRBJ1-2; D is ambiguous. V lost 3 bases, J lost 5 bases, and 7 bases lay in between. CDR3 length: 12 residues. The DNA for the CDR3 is TGTGCCAGCAGTTTTTCAGGTTATGGCTACACCTTC. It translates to CASSFSGYGYTF.

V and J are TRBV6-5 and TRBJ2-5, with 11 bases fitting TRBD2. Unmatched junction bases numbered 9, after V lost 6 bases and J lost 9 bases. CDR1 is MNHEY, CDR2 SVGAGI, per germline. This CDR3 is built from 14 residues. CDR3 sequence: CASRGLAAQMAQYF. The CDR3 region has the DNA TGTGCCAGCAGGGGACTAGCGGCGCAAATGGCCCAGTACTTC.

CDR3 nucleotides: TGTGCCAGCAGGGATAAGATAGCTACAGCAAGGAAAAACATTCAGTACTTC. Its protein product is CASRDKIATARKNIQYF. The chain recombines TRBV21-1 with TRBJ2-4. TRBV21-1 is given as a pseudogene. This CDR3 is 17 amino acids long.

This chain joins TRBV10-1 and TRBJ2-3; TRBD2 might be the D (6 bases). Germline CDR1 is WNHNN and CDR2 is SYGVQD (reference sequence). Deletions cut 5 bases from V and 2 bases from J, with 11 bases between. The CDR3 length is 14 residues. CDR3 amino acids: CASSTGTVTDTQYF. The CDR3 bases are TGCGCCAGCAGTACCGGGACTGTCACAGATACGCAGTATTTT.

CDR3 nucleotides: TGTGCCAGTAGCCCCGCCCCGGGACAGTACCTCAATCAGCCCCAGCATTTT. Its translation is CASSPAPGQYLNQPQHF. This chain links TRBV19 with TRBJ1-5; 7 bases are shared with TRBD1. Trimming at V came to 6 bases and at J to 3 bases, leaving 14 bases not matched to a gene. The CDR3 is 17 residues long. The V gene's germline CDR1 is LNHDA and CDR2 SQIVND (reference sequence).

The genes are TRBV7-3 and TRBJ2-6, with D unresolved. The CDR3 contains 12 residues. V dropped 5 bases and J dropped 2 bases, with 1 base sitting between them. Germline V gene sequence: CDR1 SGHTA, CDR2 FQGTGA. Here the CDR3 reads CASSPGANVLTF. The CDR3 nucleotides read TGTGCCAGCAGCCCTGGGGCCAACGTCCTGACTTTC.

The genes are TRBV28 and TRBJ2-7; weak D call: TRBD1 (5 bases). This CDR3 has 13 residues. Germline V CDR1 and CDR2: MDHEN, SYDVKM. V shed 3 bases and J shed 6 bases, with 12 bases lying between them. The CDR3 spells CASSLNRPPEQYF. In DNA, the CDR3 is TGTGCCAGCAGTTTGAACAGGCCACCCGAGCAGTACTTC.

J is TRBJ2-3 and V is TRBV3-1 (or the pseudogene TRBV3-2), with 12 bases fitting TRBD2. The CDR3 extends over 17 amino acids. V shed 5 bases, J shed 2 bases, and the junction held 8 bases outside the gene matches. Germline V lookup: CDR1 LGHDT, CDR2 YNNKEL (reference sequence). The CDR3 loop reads CASSGAGTSGFTDTQYF. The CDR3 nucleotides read TGTGCCAGCAGCGGCGCCGGGACTAGCGGGTTCACAGATACGCAGTATTTT.

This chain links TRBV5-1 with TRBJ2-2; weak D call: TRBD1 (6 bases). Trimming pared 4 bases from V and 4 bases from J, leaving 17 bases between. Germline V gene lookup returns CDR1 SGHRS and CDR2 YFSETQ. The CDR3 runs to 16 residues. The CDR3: CASSQSGVVSTGELFF. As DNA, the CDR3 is TGCGCCAGCAGCCAGTCAGGGGTGGTAAGCACCGGGGAGCTGTTTTTT.

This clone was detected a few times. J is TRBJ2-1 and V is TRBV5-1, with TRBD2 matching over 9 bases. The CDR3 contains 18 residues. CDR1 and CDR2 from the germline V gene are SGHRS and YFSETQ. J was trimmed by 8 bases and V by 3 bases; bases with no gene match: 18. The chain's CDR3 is CASSSLLAGVGALDEQFF. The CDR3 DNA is TGCGCCAGCAGCTCCCTATTAGCGGGAGTCGGCGCTCTGGATGAGCAGTTCTTC. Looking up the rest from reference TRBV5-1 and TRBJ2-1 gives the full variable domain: KAGVTQTPRYLIKTRGQQVTLSCSPISGHRSVSWYQQTPGQGLQFLFEYFSETQRNKGNFPGRFSGRQFSNSRSEMNVSTLELGDSALYLCASSSLLAGVGALDEQFFGPGTRLTVL.

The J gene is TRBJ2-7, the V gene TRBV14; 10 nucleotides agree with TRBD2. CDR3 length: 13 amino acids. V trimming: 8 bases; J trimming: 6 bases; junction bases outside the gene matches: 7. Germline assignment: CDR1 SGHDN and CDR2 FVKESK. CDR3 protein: CASSPIAGGEQYF. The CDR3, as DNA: TGTGCCAGCTCCCCAATAGCGGGAGGCGAGCAGTACTTC.